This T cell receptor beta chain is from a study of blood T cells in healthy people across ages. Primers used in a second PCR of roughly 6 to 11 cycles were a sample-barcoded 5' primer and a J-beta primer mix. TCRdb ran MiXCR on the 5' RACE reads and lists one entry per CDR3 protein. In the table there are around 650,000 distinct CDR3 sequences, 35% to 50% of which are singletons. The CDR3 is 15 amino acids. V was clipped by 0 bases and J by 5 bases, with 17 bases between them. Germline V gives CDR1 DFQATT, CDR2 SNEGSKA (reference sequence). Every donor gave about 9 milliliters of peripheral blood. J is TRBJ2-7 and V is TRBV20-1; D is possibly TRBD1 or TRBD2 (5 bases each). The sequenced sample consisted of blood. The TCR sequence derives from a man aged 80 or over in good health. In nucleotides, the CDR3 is TGCAGTGCTAGAGATGAAGGGGCGCGGGTCAACGAGCAGTACTTC. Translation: CSARDEGARVNEQYF.